This TCR beta chain was profiled in a study of cytomegalovirus exposure and HLA in healthy donors. PCR involved 60 Vbeta and 13 Jbeta primers. Generated by immunoSEQ multiplex PCR, the TCRdb table keeps only in-frame clones and is missing some. The sample consists of about 140,000 clones, 82% of them appearing once. Worth noting for this clone: The antigen is undetermined.

It was healthy bone marrow donors who served as donors. Study observations and caveats: Some highly shared sequence variants likely arose as a pipeline artifact. The study put 150 to 200 TCR beta chains on its list as cytomegalovirus-associated.

From germline, CDR1 is SGHAT and CDR2 FQNNGV. The CDR3 loop spans 13 amino acids. The V end was cut by 1 base, the J end by 6 bases, with 7 bases between. This TCR came from a man aged 18 to 35 in good health and CMV-seropositive. Sequencing was done on a sample of PBMCs. This chain links TRBV11-2 with TRBJ1-5; D not resolved. CDR3 DNA sequence: TGTGCCAGCAGCTTAGGGGCCAGTCAGCCCCAGCATTTT. Protein product: CASSLGASQPQHF.